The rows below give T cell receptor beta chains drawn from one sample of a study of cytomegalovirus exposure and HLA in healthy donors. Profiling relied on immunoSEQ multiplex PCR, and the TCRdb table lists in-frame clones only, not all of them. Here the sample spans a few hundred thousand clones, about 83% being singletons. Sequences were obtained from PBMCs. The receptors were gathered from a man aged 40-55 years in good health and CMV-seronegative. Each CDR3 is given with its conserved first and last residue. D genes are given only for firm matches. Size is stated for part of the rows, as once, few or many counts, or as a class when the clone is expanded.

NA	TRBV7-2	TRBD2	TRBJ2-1	TGTGCCAGCACCAGATTACCGGGACTAGCGGGGTACAATGAGCAGTTCTTC	CASTRLPGLAGYNEQFF
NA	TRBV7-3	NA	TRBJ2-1	TGTGCCAGCAGCCCCAATGGGGGGAGTGCCAATGAGCAGTTCTTC	CASSPNGGSANEQFF
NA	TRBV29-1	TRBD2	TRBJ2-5	TGCAGCGTTTATACTAGCGGGAGGGCCCTCAGGTTCCAAGAGACCCAGTACTTC	CSVYTSGRALRFQETQYF
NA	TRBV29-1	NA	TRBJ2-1	TGCAGCTCATTGGGACTGAACTCCTACAATGAGCAGTTCTTC	CSSLGLNSYNEQFF
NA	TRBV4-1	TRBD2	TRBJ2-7	TGCGCCAGCAGCCAAGGGGCTAGCGGCACCTACGAGCAGTACTTC	CASSQGASGTYEQYF
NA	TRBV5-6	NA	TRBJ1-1	TGTGCCAGCAGCTTATCAGACAATGGGGCTTTCTTT	CASSLSDNGAFF
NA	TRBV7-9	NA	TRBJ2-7	TGTTCCAGCAGCGGGACAGGTTACGAGCAGTACTTC	CSSSGTGYEQYF
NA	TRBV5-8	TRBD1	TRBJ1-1	TGTGCCAGCCTGAGTCGGACAGGGATCCCGAACACTGAAGCTTTCTTT	CASLSRTGIPNTEAFF
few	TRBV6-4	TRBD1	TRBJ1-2	TGTGCCAGCAGTGTCGACAGGGGGAAGGGCTACACCTTC	CASSVDRGKGYTF
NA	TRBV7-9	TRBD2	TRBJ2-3	TGTTCCAGCAGCCCAAGCGGGGGGGCAGGGGATACGCAGTATTTT	CSSSPSGGAGDTQYF
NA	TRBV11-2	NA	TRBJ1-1	TGTGCCAGCAGCCCCGCGGGGCCGAGCGCTGAAGCTTTCTTT	CASSPAGPSAEAFF
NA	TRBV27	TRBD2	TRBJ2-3	TGTGCCAGCAGTTTTGGGACTAGCGGGAGGAGGGCGCAGTATTTT	CASSFGTSGRRAQYF
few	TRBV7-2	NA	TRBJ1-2	TGTGCCAGCAGCCCTACCAACCTTAACTATGGCTACACCTTC	CASSPTNLNYGYTF
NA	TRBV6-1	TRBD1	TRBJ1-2	TGTGCCAGCAGTGAATATGACAGGGGCCACTATGGCTACACCTTC	CASSEYDRGHYGYTF
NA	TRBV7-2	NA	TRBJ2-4	TGTGCCAGCAGCTCGACTGGGAACATTCAGTACTTC	CASSSTGNIQYF
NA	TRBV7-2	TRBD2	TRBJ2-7	TGTGCCAGCAGACTCAGTGGGACTACAAACCTTTACGAGCAGTACTTC	CASRLSGTTNLYEQYF
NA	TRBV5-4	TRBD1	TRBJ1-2	TGTGCCAGCAGCTTGGATGTGGCAGGGGGCTCGGGAGGCTACACCTTC	CASSLDVAGGSGGYTF
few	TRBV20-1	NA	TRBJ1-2	TGCAGTGCATCAGAGGGGGACACCTACACCTTC	CSASEGDTYTF
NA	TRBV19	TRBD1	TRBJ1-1	TGTGCCAGTAGTATAGATGACAGGGCCATGAACACTGAAGCTTTCTTT	CASSIDDRAMNTEAFF
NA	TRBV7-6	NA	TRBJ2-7	TGTGCCAGCAGCTTAGATCCCATTTTCTCCTACGAGCAGTACTTC	CASSLDPIFSYEQYF
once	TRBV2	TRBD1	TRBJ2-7	TGTGCCAGCAGTGAGGGACAGTTCGAGCAGTACTTC	CASSEGQFEQYF
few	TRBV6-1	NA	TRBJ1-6	TGTGCCAGCAGTGAAGCGCGGGAAGGGTATTCACCCCTCCACTTT	CASSEAREGYSPLHF
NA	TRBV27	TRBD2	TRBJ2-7	TGTGCCAGCAGTCATCTAGCGGGAAACACCTACGAGCAGTACTTC	CASSHLAGNTYEQYF
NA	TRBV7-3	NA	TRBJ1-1	TGTGCCAGCAGCTTGCAGGGGTGGGACACTGAAGCTTTCTTT	CASSLQGWDTEAFF
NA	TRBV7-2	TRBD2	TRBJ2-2	TGTGCCAGCAGCTTAGGGATGCTAGCGGGAGTCGGCACCGGGGAGCTGTTTTTT	CASSLGMLAGVGTGELFF
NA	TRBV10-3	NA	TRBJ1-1	TGTGCCATCAGTGAGTCGAGCGGGGGCACTGAAGCTTTCTTT	CAISESSGGTEAFF
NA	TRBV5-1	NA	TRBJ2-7	TGCGCCAGCAGAAGGGACACGGGATACGAGCAGTACTTC	CASRRDTGYEQYF
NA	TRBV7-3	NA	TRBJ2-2	TGTGCCAGCAGCTGGTACAGGGAGACCGGGGAGCTGTTTTTT	CASSWYRETGELFF
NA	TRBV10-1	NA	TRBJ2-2	TGCGCCAGCAGTTTTGGGCGGGCCGGGGAGCTGTTTTTT	CASSFGRAGELFF
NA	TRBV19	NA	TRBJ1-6	TGTGCCAGTAGTATGGAAAAAGGGGTGGGTTCACCCCTCCACTTT	CASSMEKGVGSPLHF
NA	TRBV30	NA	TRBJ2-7	TGTGCCTGGAGTACCCCGGGGGACCCCTACGAGCAGTACTTC	CAWSTPGDPYEQYF
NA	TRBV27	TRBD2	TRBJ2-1	TGTGCCAGCAGTTTATCCCGGACTAGCCGGTCCCACAGTGAGCAGTTCTTC	CASSLSRTSRSHSEQFF
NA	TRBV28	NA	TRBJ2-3	TGTGCCAGCAGTTTAGGGGCAGGGGCAGATACGCAGTATTTT	CASSLGAGADTQYF
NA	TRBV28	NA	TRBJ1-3	TGTGCCAGCAGATCCAGGGCGGCTGGAAACACCATATATTTT	CASRSRAAGNTIYF
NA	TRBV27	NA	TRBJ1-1	TGTGCCAGCAGTTCCTGGGGCCTGCGCAATGAAGCTTTCTTT	CASSSWGLRNEAFF
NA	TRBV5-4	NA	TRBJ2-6	TGTGCCAGCAGCTTATACGGTAGCTCTGGGGCCAACGTCCTGACTTTC	CASSLYGSSGANVLTF
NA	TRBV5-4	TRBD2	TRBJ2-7	TGTGCCAGCAGCTTGAGAAGCGGGAGGGACGAGCAGTACTTC	CASSLRSGRDEQYF
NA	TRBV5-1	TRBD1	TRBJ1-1	TGCGCCAGCAGCTTGGTTGGAGGGGGCAACACTGAAGCTTTCTTT	CASSLVGGGNTEAFF
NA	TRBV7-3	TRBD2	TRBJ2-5	TGTGCCAGCAGCTTAGCCGGTAGCGGGAGTGCCCAGTACTTC	CASSLAGSGSAQYF
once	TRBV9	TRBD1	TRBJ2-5	TGTGCCAGCAGCGGCGGACAGGGTCAGACCCAGTACTTC	CASSGGQGQTQYF
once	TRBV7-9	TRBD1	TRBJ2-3	TGTGCCAGCAGCCGAGAGGGGGCCTGGGATACGCAGTATTTT	CASSREGAWDTQYF
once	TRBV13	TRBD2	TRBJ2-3	TGTGCCAGCAGCCCGAAACCAGCGGGGGGGAGTGCAGATACGCAGTATTTT	CASSPKPAGGSADTQYF
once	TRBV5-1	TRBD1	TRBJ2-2	TGCGCCAGCAGCTTCGACAGGGAAAAGAACACCGGGGAGCTGTTTTTT	CASSFDREKNTGELFF
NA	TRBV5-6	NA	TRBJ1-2	TGTGCCAGCAGCTCAGGCCCCAGGTTGAATAACTATGGCTACACCTTC	CASSSGPRLNNYGYTF
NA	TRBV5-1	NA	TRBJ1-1	TGCGCCAGCAGCTTTACCCCGACAGAGAACACTGAAGCTTTCTTT	CASSFTPTENTEAFF
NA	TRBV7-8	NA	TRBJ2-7	TGTGCCAGCAGCCGGGAGAAGGAGCAGTACTTC	CASSREKEQYF
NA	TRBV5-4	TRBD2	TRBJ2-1	TGTGCCAGCAGCCTCGGGACTAGCGGGAGAGTTGAGCAGTTCTTC	CASSLGTSGRVEQFF
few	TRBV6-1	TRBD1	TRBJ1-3	TGTGCCAGCAGTGAATTTGGACAGGCGGATTTCGGAAACACCATATATTTT	CASSEFGQADFGNTIYF
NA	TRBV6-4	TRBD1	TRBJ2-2	TGTGCCAGCAGCCGGGACAGACGGTCCGGGGAGCTGTTTTTT	CASSRDRRSGELFF
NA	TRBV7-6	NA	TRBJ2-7	TGTGCCAGCAGCTTAGTCCGGGGGGCGGGCGAGCAGTACTTC	CASSLVRGAGEQYF
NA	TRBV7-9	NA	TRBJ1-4	TGTTCCAGCAGCTTAGGGCAGGCAAGTGAAAAACTGTTTTTT	CSSSLGQASEKLFF
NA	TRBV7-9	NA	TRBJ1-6	TGTTCCAGCAGCCACAGGGAGGGAAATTCACCCCTCCACTTT	CSSSHREGNSPLHF
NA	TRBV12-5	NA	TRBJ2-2	TGTGCTAGTGGTTTGGTAGACAGTCACACCGGGGAGCTGTTTTTT	CASGLVDSHTGELFF